Presented here are 7 T cell receptor beta chains from one specimen sequenced in a study of T-cell memory formation after mild COVID-19. TCRdb processed the 5' RACE reads anew with MiXCR; each CDR3 protein has one entry. The repertoire consists of a few hundred thousand distinct CDR3 sequences, with approximately 24% occurring once and the leading ten covering 7% to 9.5%. Sequenced material: PBMCs or a T cell subset sorted from them (not recorded which). The receptors shown here come from an adult woman who had mild COVID-19 (a few samples of this study predate the infection). Cell type and time point are not known.

Ten or more counts support this clonotype. The CDR3 loop is CSAREGQDYGYTF. The DNA of the CDR3 is TGCAGTGCTAGGGAAGGACAGGACTATGGCTACACCTTC. This rearrangement joins TRBV20-1 to TRBJ1-2; 7 nucleotides agree with TRBD1. CDR3 size: 13 residues. Looked up from germline, CDR1 is DFQATT and CDR2 is SNEGSKA (reference sequence). The V gene end was trimmed by 3 bases and the J gene end by 3 bases; junction bases not matched to a gene: 4.

This clonotype was detected only a few times. V usage is TRBV7-9 and J usage is TRBJ1-3; D remains unclear. V was cut by 5 bases and J by 0 bases, with 11 bases left in between. The CDR3 length is 15 residues. The germline V gene has CDR1 SEHNR and CDR2 FQNEAQ (reference sequence). The CDR3 spells CASSKSGFSGNTIYF. CDR3 DNA sequence: TGTGCCAGCAGCAAATCCGGGTTCTCTGGAAACACCATATATTTT. The full variable domain, in which reference TRBV7-9 and TRBJ1-3 provide the parts outside the CDR3, is DTGVSQNPRHKITKRGQNVTFRCDPISEHNRLYWYRQTLGQGPEFLTYFQNEAQLEKSRLLSDRFSAERPKGSFSTLEIQRTEQGDSAMYLCASSKSGFSGNTIYFGEGSWLTVV.

The gene calls are TRBV7-9 and TRBJ2-2; 12 nucleotides line up with TRBD2. The CDR3 is 16 residues long. The trim removed 5 bases at V and 2 bases at J, leaving 3 bases unmatched. CDR1 SEHNR and CDR2 FQNEAQ come from the germline V gene (reference sequence). In nucleotides, the CDR3 is TGTGCCAGCAGCAGGACTAGCGGGAAAAACACCGGGGAGCTGTTTTTT. This gives the protein CASSRTSGKNTGELFF.

This chain joins TRBV27 and TRBJ2-6; D is uncertain. The CDR3 extends over 14 amino acids. V lost 5 bases and J 0 bases, leaving 5 bases between the germline ends. Germline CDR1 and CDR2: MNHEY and SMNVEV (reference sequence). CDR3 sequence reads: CASSPYSGANVLTF. The CDR3 DNA sequence: TGTGCCAGCAGTCCTTACTCTGGGGCCAACGTCCTGACTTTC.

This clonotype has a handful of counts. The chain couples TRBV19 to TRBJ2-7; tentatively, D is TRBD1 or TRBD2 (5 bases each). V lost 5 bases and J 12 bases, leaving 17 bases between the germline ends. CDR3 length: 12 residues. CDR1 is LNHDA, CDR2 SQIVND, per germline (reference sequence). The CDR3 reads CASSLFRDGTYF. CDR3 coding DNA: TGTGCCAGTAGTCTTTTCCGGGACGGGACGTACTTC.

The V and J genes are TRBV2 and TRBJ2-3; D is tentatively TRBD1 or TRBD2 (5 bases each). Germline CDR1 is SNHLY and CDR2 is FYNNEI. There are 13 residues in the CDR3. V shed 8 bases and J shed 3 bases, with 12 bases lying between them. Here the CDR3 reads CASLGVGTDTQYF. Here the CDR3 DNA reads TGTGCCAGCCTGGGGGTCGGAACAGATACGCAGTATTTT.

In this sample, this clonotype turned up a few times. V usage is TRBV27 and J usage is TRBJ1-2, with D unresolved. Germline values: CDR1 MNHEY, CDR2 SMNVEV (reference sequence). The CDR3 has 13 amino acids. V was trimmed by 7 bases and J by 0 bases, leaving 9 bases between them. CDR3 protein: CASKDGSNYGYTF. CDR3 sequence (DNA): TGTGCCAGCAAGGACGGATCTAACTATGGCTACACCTTC.